This T cell receptor beta chain derives from a study of identical twins. Healthy Caucasians were all of the donors. Study-wide results and caveats: Cross-sectional statistics, not tracking of the same donors, supported the conclusions.

Of note for this clonotype: Its antigen is still unknown. At one end, the junction sequence differs from germline, possibly due to a read error.

cDNA carried unique molecular identifiers, and a universal primer site was added by template switching. TCRdb fed the 5' RACE reads into MiXCR, producing one record per CDR3 protein. The table includes 400,000 to 550,000 distinct CDR3 sequences, around 20% detected once. From germline, CDR1 is LNHNV and CDR2 YYDKDF (reference sequence). This CDR3 is 16 amino acids long. This same sample was also part of a study on T cells expressing NK-cell markers. That report adds: As a fraction of CD8+ T cells, dominant NKG2C+ clonotypes reached roughly 1.0-7.5% in over 5 donors.

The sample consisted of CD4+ T cells sorted from blood. The gene calls are TRBV15 and TRBJ2-7; 10 nucleotides agree with TRBD2. The clonotype comes from a woman aged 18-35 years in good health. DNA for the CDR3: TGTGCCACCAGCAGTCTCGGGACTAGCGACGGCTACGGGCAGTACTTC. Its translation is CATSSLGTSDGYGQYF.